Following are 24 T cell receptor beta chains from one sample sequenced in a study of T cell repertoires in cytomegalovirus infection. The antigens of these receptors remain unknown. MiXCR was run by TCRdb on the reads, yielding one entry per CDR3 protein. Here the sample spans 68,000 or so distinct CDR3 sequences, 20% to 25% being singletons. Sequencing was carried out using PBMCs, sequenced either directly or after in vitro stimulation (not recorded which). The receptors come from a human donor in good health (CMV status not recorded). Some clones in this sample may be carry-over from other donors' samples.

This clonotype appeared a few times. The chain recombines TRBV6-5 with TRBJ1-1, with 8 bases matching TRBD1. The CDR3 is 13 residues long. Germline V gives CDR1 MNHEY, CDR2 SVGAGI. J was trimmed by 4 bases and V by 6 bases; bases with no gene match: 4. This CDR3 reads CASSRQGTTEAFF. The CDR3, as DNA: TGTGCCAGCAGCAGACAGGGGACCACTGAAGCTTTCTTT.

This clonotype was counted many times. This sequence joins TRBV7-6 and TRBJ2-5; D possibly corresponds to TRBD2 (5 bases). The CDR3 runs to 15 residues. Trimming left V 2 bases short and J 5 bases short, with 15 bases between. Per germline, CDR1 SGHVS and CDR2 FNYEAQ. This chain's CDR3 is CASSLSSGRRETQYF. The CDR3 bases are TGTGCCAGCAGCTTATCGAGCGGAAGGAGGGAGACCCAGTACTTC.

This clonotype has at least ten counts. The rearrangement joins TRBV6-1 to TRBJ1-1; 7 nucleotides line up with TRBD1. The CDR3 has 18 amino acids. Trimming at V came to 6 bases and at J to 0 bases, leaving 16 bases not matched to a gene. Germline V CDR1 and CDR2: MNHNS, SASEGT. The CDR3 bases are TGTGCCAGCAGACCATTCGGACAGGTGTCAGCGGTGAACACTGAAGCTTTCTTT. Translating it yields CASRPFGQVSAVNTEAFF.

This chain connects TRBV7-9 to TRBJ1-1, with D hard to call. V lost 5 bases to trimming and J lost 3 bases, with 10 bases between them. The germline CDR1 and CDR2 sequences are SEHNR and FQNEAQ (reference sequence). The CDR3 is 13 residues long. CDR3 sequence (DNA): TGTGCCAGCAGCCCCTCGTCCCACACTGAAGCTTTCTTT. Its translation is CASSPSSHTEAFF.

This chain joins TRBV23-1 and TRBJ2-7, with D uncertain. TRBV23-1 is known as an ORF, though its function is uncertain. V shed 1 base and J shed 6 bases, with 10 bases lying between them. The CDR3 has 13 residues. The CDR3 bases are TGCGCCAGCAGTCAATTAAGGTTATTCGAGCAGTACGTC. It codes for CASSQLRLFEQYV.

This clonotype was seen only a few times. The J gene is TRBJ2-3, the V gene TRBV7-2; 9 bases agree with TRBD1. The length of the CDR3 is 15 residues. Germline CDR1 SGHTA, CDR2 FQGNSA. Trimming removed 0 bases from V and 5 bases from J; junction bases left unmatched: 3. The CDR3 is CASSLAQGAGDTQYF. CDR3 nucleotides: TGTGCCAGCAGCTTAGCACAGGGGGCAGGAGATACGCAGTATTTT.

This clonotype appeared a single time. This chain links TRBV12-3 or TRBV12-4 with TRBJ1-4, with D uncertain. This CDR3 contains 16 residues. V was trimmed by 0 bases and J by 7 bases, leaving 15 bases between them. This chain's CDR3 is CASSLAPGWSPEKLFF. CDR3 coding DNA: TGTGCCAGCAGTTTAGCGCCGGGGTGGTCTCCTGAAAAACTGTTTTTT.

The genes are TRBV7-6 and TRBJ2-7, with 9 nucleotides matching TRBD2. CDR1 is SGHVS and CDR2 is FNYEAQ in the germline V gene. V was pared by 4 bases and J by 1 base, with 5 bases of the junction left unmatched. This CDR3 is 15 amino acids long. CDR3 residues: CASSYLAGASYEQYF. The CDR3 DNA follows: TGTGCCAGCAGCTACTTAGCGGGAGCATCCTACGAGCAGTACTTC.

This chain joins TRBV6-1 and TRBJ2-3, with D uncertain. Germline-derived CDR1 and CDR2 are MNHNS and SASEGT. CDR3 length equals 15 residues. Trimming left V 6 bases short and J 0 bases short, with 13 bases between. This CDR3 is CASSPPGRSTDTQYF. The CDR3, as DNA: TGTGCCAGCAGCCCCCCCGGGCGGAGCACAGATACGCAGTATTTT.

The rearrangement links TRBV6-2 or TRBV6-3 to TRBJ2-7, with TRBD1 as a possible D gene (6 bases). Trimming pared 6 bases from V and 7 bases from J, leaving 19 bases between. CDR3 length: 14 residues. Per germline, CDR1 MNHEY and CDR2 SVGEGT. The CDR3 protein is CASSFSTGFREQYV. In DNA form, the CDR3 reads TGTGCCAGCAGCTTTTCAACAGGGTTTCGGGAGCAGTACGTC.

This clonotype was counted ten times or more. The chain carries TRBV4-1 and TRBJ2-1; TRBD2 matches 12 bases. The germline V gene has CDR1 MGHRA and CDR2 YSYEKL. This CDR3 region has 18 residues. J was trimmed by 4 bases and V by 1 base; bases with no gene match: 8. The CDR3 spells CASSQGGLAGGRYNEQFF. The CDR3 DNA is TGCGCCAGCAGCCAAGGTGGGCTAGCGGGAGGGAGATACAATGAGCAGTTCTTC.

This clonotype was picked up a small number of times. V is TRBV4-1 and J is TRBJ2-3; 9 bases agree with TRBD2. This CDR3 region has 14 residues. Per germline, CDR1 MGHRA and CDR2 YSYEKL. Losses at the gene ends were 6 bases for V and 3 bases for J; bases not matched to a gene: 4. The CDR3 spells CASSLAGRTDTQYF. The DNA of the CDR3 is TGCGCCAGCAGTCTAGCGGGACGGACAGATACGCAGTATTTT.

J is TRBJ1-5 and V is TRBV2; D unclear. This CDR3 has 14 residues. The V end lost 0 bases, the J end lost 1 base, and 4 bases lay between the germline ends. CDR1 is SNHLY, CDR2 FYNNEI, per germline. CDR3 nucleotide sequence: TGTGCCAGCAGTGAAGCTGAAAGCAATCAGCCCCAGCATTTT. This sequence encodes CASSEAESNQPQHF.

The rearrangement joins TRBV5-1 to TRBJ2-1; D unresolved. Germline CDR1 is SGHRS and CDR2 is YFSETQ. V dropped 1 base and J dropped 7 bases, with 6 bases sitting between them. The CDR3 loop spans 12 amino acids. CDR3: CASSLSLNEQFF. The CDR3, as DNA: TGCGCCAGCAGCTTGAGTCTTAATGAGCAGTTCTTC.

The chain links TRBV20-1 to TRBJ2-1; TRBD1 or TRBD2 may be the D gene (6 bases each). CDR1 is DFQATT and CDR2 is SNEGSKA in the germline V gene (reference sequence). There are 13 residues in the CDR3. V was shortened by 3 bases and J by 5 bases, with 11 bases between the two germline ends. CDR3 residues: CSASWRDNNEQFF. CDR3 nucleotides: TGCAGTGCTAGTTGGCGGGACAACAATGAGCAGTTCTTC.

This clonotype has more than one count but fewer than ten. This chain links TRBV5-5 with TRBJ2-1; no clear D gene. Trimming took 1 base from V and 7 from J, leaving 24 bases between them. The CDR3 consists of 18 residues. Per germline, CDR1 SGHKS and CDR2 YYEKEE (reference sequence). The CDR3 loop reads CASSLLLRPAPTRNEQFF. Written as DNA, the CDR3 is TGTGCCAGCAGCTTGCTTCTCCGACCCGCCCCGACCCGGAATGAGCAGTTCTTC.

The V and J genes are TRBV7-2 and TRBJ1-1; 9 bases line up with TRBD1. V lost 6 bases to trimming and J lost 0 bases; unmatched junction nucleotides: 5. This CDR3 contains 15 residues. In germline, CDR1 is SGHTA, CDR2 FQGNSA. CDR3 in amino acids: CASSFGTGMNTEAFF. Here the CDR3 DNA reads TGTGCCAGCAGTTTTGGGACAGGGATGAACACTGAAGCTTTCTTT. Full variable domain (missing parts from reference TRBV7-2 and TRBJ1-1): GAGVSQSPSNKVTEKGKDVELRCDPISGHTALYWYRQSLGQGLEFLIYFQGNSAPDKSGLPSDRFSAERTGGSVSTLTIQRTQQEDSAVYLCASSFGTGMNTEAFFGQGTRLTVV.

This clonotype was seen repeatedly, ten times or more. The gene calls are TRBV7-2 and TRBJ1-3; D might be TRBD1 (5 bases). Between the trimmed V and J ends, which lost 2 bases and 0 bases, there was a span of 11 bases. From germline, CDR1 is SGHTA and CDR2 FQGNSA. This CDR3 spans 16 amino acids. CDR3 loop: CASSLQSGSSGNTIYF. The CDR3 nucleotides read TGTGCCAGCAGCTTACAATCAGGGAGCTCTGGAAACACCATATATTTT.

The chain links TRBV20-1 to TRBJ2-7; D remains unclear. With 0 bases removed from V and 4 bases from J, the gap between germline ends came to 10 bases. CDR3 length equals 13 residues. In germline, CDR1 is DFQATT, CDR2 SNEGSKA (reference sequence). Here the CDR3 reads CSARDQSSYEQYF. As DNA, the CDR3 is TGCAGTGCTAGAGATCAAAGCTCGTACGAGCAGTACTTC.

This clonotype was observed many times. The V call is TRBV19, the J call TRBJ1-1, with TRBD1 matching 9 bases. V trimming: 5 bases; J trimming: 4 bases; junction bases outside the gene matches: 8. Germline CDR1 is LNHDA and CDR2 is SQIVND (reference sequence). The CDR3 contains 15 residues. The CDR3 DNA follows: TGTGCCAGTAGTGCCACAACGACAGGGGGCACTGAAGCTTTCTTT. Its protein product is CASSATTTGGTEAFF.

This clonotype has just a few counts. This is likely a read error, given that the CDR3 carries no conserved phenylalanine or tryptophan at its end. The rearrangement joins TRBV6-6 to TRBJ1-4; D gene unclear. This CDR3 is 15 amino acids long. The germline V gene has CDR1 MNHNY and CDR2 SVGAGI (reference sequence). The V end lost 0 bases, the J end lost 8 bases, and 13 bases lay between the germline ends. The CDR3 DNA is TGTGCCAGCAGTTACTCGGGAGGAGGTTTCGAAAAACTGTTTCTT. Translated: CASSYSGGGFEKLFL.

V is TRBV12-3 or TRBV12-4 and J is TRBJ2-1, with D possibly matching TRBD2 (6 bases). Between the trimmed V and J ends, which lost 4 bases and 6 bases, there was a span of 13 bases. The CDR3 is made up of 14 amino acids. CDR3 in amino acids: CASSSGRRLNEQFF. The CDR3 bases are TGTGCCAGCAGTTCCGGGAGACGGCTCAATGAGCAGTTCTTC.

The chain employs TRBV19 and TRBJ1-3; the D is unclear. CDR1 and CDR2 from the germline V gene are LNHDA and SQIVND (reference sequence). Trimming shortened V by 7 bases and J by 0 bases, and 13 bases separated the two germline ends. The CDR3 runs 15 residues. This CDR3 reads CASTPQALSGNTIYF. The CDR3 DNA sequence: TGTGCCAGTACCCCGCAGGCTCTCTCTGGAAACACCATATATTTT.

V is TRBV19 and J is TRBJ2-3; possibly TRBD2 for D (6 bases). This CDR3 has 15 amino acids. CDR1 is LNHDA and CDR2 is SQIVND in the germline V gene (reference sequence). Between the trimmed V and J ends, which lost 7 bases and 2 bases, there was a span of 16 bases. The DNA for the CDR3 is TGTGCCAGTAAGGAGGGGTATACTTCCACAGATACGCAGTATTTT. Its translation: CASKEGYTSTDTQYF. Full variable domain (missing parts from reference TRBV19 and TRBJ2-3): DGGITQSPKYLFRKEGQNVTLSCEQNLNHDAMYWYRQDPGQGLRLIYYSQIVNDFQKGDIAEGYSVSREKKESFPLTVTSAQKNPTAFYLCASKEGYTSTDTQYFGPGTRLTVL.